These 5 T cell receptor beta chains share one sample of origin, sequenced in a study of T cell repertoires in cytomegalovirus infection. Antigen specificity for these receptors is unknown. TCRdb passed the reads through MiXCR, listing each CDR3 protein once. The sample has about 85,000 distinct CDR3 sequences, 40% to 50% seen once. Material: CD8+ T cells from cultured PBMCs, obtained from culture after CMV antigen stimulation. These receptors came from a human donor in good health (CMV status not recorded). Some clones in this sample may be carry-over from other donors' samples.

The genes are TRBV20-1 and TRBJ2-5; TRBD1 aligns across 8 bases. Trimming at V came to 0 bases and at J to 5 bases, leaving 8 bases not matched to a gene. Germline values: CDR1 DFQATT, CDR2 SNEGSKA (reference sequence). The length of the CDR3 is 15 residues. The CDR3 sequence is CSARDDRGSRETQYF. The DNA for the CDR3 is TGCAGTGCTAGAGACGACAGGGGCTCCCGGGAGACCCAGTACTTC.

This clonotype has a handful of counts. The V gene is TRBV7-6, the J gene TRBJ2-7; D unclear. The V gene's germline CDR1 is SGHVS and CDR2 FNYEAQ. The CDR3 has 13 residues. With 7 bases removed from V and 5 bases from J, the gap between germline ends came to 15 bases. The CDR3 reads CASTRPSGDEQYF. Here the CDR3 DNA reads TGTGCCAGCACCAGGCCCTCTGGGGACGAGCAGTACTTC. Combining the CDR3 with reference TRBV7-6 and TRBJ2-7 gives the whole variable domain GAGVSQSPRYKVTKRGQDVALRCDPISGHVSLYWYRQALGQGPEFLTYFNYEAQQDKSGLPNDRFSAERPEGSISTLTIQRTEQRDSAMYRCASTRPSGDEQYFGPGTRLTVT.

This clonotype was seen only a few times. The gene calls are TRBV7-9 and TRBJ2-7; D is unresolved. V lost 0 bases and J 2 bases, leaving 8 bases between the germline ends. The CDR3 extends over 14 amino acids. The germline V gene encodes CDR1 SEHNR and CDR2 FQNEAQ (reference sequence). The CDR3 DNA reads as TGTGCCAGCAGCTTAGCCGAAGCAACCTACGAGCAGTACTTC. It specifies CASSLAEATYEQYF.

This clonotype was detected a few times. The chain links TRBV14 to TRBJ2-1, with TRBD2 matching over 7 bases. This CDR3 has 18 amino acids. The germline CDR1 and CDR2 sequences are SGHDN and FVKESK. The V gene end was trimmed by 0 bases and the J gene end by 4 bases; junction bases not matched to a gene: 12. The CDR3 DNA reads TGTGCCAGCAGCCAAGATTTTAGGAGACTAGCATATTACAATGAGCAGTTCTTC. Residues: CASSQDFRRLAYYNEQFF. The whole variable domain, filled in from reference TRBV14 and TRBJ2-1, reads EAGVTQFPSHSVIEKGQTVTLRCDPISGHDNLYWYRRVMGKEIKFLLHFVKESKQDESGMPNNRFLAERTGGTYSTLKVQPAELEDSGVYFCASSQDFRRLAYYNEQFFGPGTRLTVL.

The chain links TRBV9 to TRBJ2-1, with 7 bases that match TRBD1. Germline V gives CDR1 SGDLS, CDR2 YYNGEE. The V segment lost 5 bases and the J segment 7 bases; nucleotides outside the gene matches: 9. The CDR3 has 14 amino acids. CDR3 sequence reads: CASSFKSGGNEQFF. CDR3 sequence (DNA): TGTGCCAGCAGTTTCAAATCAGGGGGTAATGAGCAGTTCTTC.